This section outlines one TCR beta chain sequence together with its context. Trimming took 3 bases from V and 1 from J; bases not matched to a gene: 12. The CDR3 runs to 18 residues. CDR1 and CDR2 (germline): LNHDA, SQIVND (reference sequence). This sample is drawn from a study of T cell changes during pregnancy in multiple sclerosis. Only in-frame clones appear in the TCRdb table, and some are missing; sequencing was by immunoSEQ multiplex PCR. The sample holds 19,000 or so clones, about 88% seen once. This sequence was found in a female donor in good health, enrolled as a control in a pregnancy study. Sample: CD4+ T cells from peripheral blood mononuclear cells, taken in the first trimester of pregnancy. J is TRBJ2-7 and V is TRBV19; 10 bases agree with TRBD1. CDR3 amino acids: CASSIVPGQGRISYEQYF. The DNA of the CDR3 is TGTGCCAGTAGTATCGTCCCGGGACAGGGGCGGATTTCCTACGAGCAGTACTTC.